This entry lists 30 T cell receptor beta chains sequenced from one sample in a study of breast tumors, draining lymph nodes, adjacent tissues. TCRdb used MiXCR to reprocess the multiplex PCR reads, holding one entry per CDR3 protein. The sample has 150,000 to 200,000 distinct CDR3 sequences; 30% to 40% are singletons. Breast cancer patients provided tissue from their axillary draining lymph nodes. Sequencing was done on a sample of axillary lymph node tissue. The source of these receptors is a female donor with breast cancer. Some clones in this sample may be carry-over from other donors' samples.

This clonotype was detected many times. The rearrangement uses TRBV7-6 and TRBJ2-2; TRBD1 is a possible D gene (6 bases). CDR3 length equals 15 residues. Trimming pared 3 bases from V and 1 base from J, leaving 9 bases between. Germline CDR1 and CDR2: SGHVS and FNYEAQ. The CDR3 coding sequence is TGTGCCAGCAGCTTTTCGGGACAGAACACCGGGGAGCTGTTTTTT. Translated, it gives CASSFSGQNTGELFF.

Details on this clonotype: Given the absence of the conserved phenylalanine or tryptophan at the CDR3 end, a read error is likely. The V gene is TRBV25-1, the J gene TRBJ2-7, with a possible D match to TRBD1 (5 bases). Germline V gene data show CDR1 as MGHDK and CDR2 as SYGVNS. CDR3 length equals 14 residues. The germline V and J ends were trimmed by 0 bases and 9 bases, with 15 bases remaining between them. Here the CDR3 reads CASSEYGAGNAQYS. CDR3 coding DNA: TGTGCCAGCAGTGAATATGGGGCAGGAAACGCGCAGTACTCC.

This clonotype was seen ten or more times. A read error is possible here, since a much larger clone lies one base away. The chain joins TRBV12-3 or TRBV12-4 to TRBJ2-7; no clear D. CDR3 length equals 14 residues. V gave up 4 bases and J gave up 2 bases, with 12 bases separating them. DNA for the CDR3: TGTGCCAGCAGTTGCAACAGCGTTACCTACGAGCAGTACTTC. Protein product: CASSCNSVTYEQYF.

In the case of this clonotype: This CDR3 is missing its conserved last phenylalanine or tryptophan, likely due to a read error. This rearrangement joins TRBV5-1 to TRBJ2-7, with D hard to call. CDR1 SGHRS and CDR2 YFSETQ come from the germline V gene. Trimming took 1 base from V and 6 from J, leaving 20 bases between them. The CDR3 consists of 16 residues. The DNA of the CDR3 is TGCGCCAGCAGCTTGCTATCCGGGCCAAGTCGCGGCGAGCAGTACTCC. It codes for CASSLLSGPSRGEQYS.

This clonotype has at least ten counts. The rearrangement uses TRBV2 and TRBJ1-3, with D possibly matching TRBD1 (6 bases). The CDR3 runs to 16 residues. V lost 8 bases, J lost 0 bases, and 17 bases lay in between. The germline CDR1 and CDR2 sequences are SNHLY and FYNNEI. The CDR3 DNA follows: TGTGCCAGCGGGGACCGGGACAAATACTCTGGAAACACCATATATTTT. This translates into CASGDRDKYSGNTIYF.

This rearrangement joins TRBV7-9 to TRBJ1-1, with TRBD1 matching 7 bases. From germline, CDR1 is SEHNR and CDR2 FQNEAQ (reference sequence). There are 14 residues in the CDR3. After removal of 5 bases from V and 5 bases from J, the junction contained 8 bases not matched to a gene. In DNA form, the CDR3 reads TGTGCCAGCAGCGAGCCAGGGGGTGCGACTGAAGCTTTCTTT. It is translated as CASSEPGGATEAFF.

This clonotype has a count of ten or more. CDR3 sequence reads: CASSSYRDRAHTGELFF. The CDR3 DNA follows: TGTGCCAGCTCTTCTTACCGGGACAGGGCACACACCGGGGAGCTGTTTTTT. The chain carries TRBV3-1 and TRBJ2-2, with 9 bases identical to TRBD1. Germline V gene sequence: CDR1 LGHDT, CDR2 YNNKEL (reference sequence). The CDR3 sequence is 17 residues long. Trimming cost V 8 bases and J 3 bases; bases outside gene matches: 13.

The chain carries TRBV2 and TRBJ1-4, with TRBD1 matching over 7 bases. CDR1 and CDR2 from the germline V gene are SNHLY and FYNNEI. The CDR3 is made up of 13 amino acids. Trimming removed 6 bases from V and 7 bases from J; junction bases left unmatched: 5. This CDR3 is CASRDREGEKLFF. CDR3 bases: TGTGCCAGCAGAGACAGGGAGGGTGAAAAACTGTTTTTT.

The table lists this clonotype with many counts. The chain has TRBV20-1 and TRBJ2-1; 15 nucleotides line up with TRBD2. This CDR3 has 16 residues. J gave up 5 bases and V 1 base, and 3 bases lay outside the gene matches. CDR1 and CDR2 from the germline V gene are DFQATT and SNEGSKA (reference sequence). DNA for the CDR3: TGCAGTGCTAGAGGCCGGACTAGCGGGGGGGACAATGAGCAGTTCTTC. Its protein is CSARGRTSGGDNEQFF.

The sample holds many counts of this clonotype. The chain employs TRBV2 and TRBJ2-7; 10 nucleotides align to TRBD2. Trimming cost V 4 bases and J 7 bases; bases outside gene matches: 13. Germline lookup yields CDR1 SNHLY and CDR2 FYNNEI. The CDR3 is made up of 16 amino acids. CDR3 bases: TGTGCCAGCAGTGTCCATACCGGACTAGCGGCGGGGGAGCAGTACTTC. Encoded protein: CASSVHTGLAAGEQYF.

A note on this clonotype: One base away lies a much larger clone, so this may be a sequencing read error. The chain couples TRBV11-2 to TRBJ2-5; TRBD1 matches 7 bases. This CDR3 contains 15 residues. The V gene's germline CDR1 is SGHAT and CDR2 FQNNGV. The DNA for the CDR3 is TGTGCCAGCAGCTGGACTGGGACAGTACAAGGGACCCAGTACTTC. It translates to CASSWTGTVQGTQYF.

This chain uses TRBV24-1 with TRBJ2-7; a weak D match, TRBD1 (7 bases). From germline, CDR1 is KGHDR and CDR2 SFDVKD. V was pared by 5 bases and J by 2 bases, with 18 bases between. The CDR3 has 16 amino acids. The CDR3 nucleotides read TGTGCCACCAGTGTAGACGCGGGACAGAGACCCTACGAGCAGTACTTC. Protein sequence: CATSVDAGQRPYEQYF.

At least ten counts were recorded for this clonotype. The chain has TRBV6-1 and TRBJ1-5, with TRBD1 matching over 10 bases. The CDR3 length is 15 residues. Germline V gene data show CDR1 as MNHNS and CDR2 as SASEGT. Trimming took 2 bases from V and 4 from J; bases not matched to a gene: 2. CDR3 sequence reads: CASSERDRGNQPQHF. The CDR3 DNA reads as TGTGCCAGCAGTGAAAGGGACAGGGGTAATCAGCCCCAGCATTTT.

The gene calls are TRBV11-3 and TRBJ1-2; D call uncertain. V shed 4 bases and J shed 1 base, with 16 bases lying between them. Germline CDR1 reads SGHNT; CDR2 reads YENEEA. CDR3 size: 16 residues. The DNA of the CDR3 is TGTGCCAGCAGCTCTTCGGAGAAGGTGATTAACTATGGCTACACCTTC. Its protein product is CASSSSEKVINYGYTF.

On this clonotype: One end of the junction fails to match germline, which may point to a read error. The chain joins TRBV5-1 to TRBJ2-2; 12 bases fit TRBD2. Germline CDR1 reads SGHRS; CDR2 reads YFSETQ. This CDR3 spans 15 amino acids. CDR3 sequence: CASSPRLAGAGEPFF. CDR3 sequence (DNA): TGCGCCAGCAGCCCAAGACTAGCGGGAGCCGGGGAGCCGTTTTTT. The full variable domain, with the rest looked up from reference TRBV5-1 and TRBJ2-2, is KAGVTQTPRYLIKTRGQQVTLSCSPISGHRSVSWYQQTPGQGLQFLFEYFSETQRNKGNFPGRFSGRQFSNSRSEMNVSTLELGDSALYLCASSPRLAGAGEPFFGEGSRLTVL.

Remarks on this clonotype: At one of its ends the junction is not consistent with the germline gene, which may arise from a read error. This sequence joins TRBV30 and TRBJ1-6; D uncertain. The CDR3 consists of 13 residues. Germline values: CDR1 GTSNPN, CDR2 SVGIG (reference sequence). The CDR3 sequence is CAGSGESNSPHRF. CDR3 nucleotides: TGTGCCGGTTCCGGGGAAAGTAATTCACCCCACCGCTTT.

This clonotype showed up just once. A much larger clone lies one base from this, so it may be a read error. The chain couples TRBV30 to TRBJ2-1, with a possible D match to TRBD2 (5 bases). CDR1 GTSNPN and CDR2 SVGIG come from the germline V gene (reference sequence). There are 15 residues in the CDR3. In nucleotides, the CDR3 is TGTGCCTGGAGTGTCGGGGTAAGCTCCCACAATGAGCAGTTCTTC. Its protein is CAWSVGVSSHNEQFF. Looking up the rest from reference TRBV30 and TRBJ2-1 gives the full variable domain: SQTIHQWPATLVQPVGSPLSLECTVEGTSNPNLYWYRQAAGRGLQLLFYSVGIGQISSEVPQNLSASRPQDRQFILSSKKLLLSDSGFYLCAWSVGVSSHNEQFFGPGTRLTVL.

This clonotype was detected many times. As DNA, the CDR3 is TGCAGCGTTGGGGGACACGAGCGGGTAACCTACAATGAGCAGTTCTTC. It yields the protein CSVGGHERVTYNEQFF. V and J are TRBV29-1 and TRBJ2-1; D might be TRBD1 or TRBD2, each matching 6 bases. There are 16 residues in the CDR3. V was pared by 4 bases and J by 2 bases, with 18 bases between. The germline V gene has CDR1 SQVTM and CDR2 ANQGSEA.

With regard to this clonotype: One end of the junction fails to match germline, which may point to a read error. This chain uses TRBV6-5 with TRBJ2-3; 8 bases align to TRBD1. Germline V gene sequence: CDR1 MNHEY, CDR2 SVGAGI. CDR3 length: 16 amino acids. Here the CDR3 reads CAGSHSTGELFRTQYF. Here the CDR3 DNA reads TGTGCCGGCAGTCACTCGACAGGGGAGCTCTTTAGGACGCAGTATTTT.

The V call is TRBV11-2, the J call TRBJ2-2; no clear D gene. From germline, CDR1 is SGHAT and CDR2 FQNNGV. The CDR3 contains 16 residues. V gave up 2 bases and J gave up 0 bases, with 10 bases separating them. The DNA of the CDR3 is TGTGCCAGCAGCTTAAAGCCTCGTTCGAACACCGGGGAGCTGTTTTTT. Translated, it gives CASSLKPRSNTGELFF.

For the CDR3, the DNA is TGTGCTAGGGACGGACTCCGTCACAATGAGCAGTTCTTC. Its translation is CARDGLRHNEQFF. The chain combines TRBV19 with TRBJ2-1; D assignment may be TRBD1 or TRBD2 (5 bases each). CDR3 length: 13 amino acids. Germline CDR1 and CDR2: LNHDA and SQIVND (reference sequence).

About this clonotype: The junction does not match germline at one end; this may be a read error. The chain couples TRBV10-3 to TRBJ2-1; D remains unclear. Germline V lookup: CDR1 ENHRY, CDR2 SYGVKD. The CDR3 contains 13 residues. The CDR3 bases are TGCGCCATCAGTGAGTCTGGGTACAATGAGCAGCTCTTC. Translated, it gives CAISESGYNEQLF.

V gene TRBV4-2 combines with J gene TRBJ2-1; D tentatively reads TRBD1 or TRBD2 (5 bases each). The assigned J gene may be wrong: the sequence end matches TRBJ2-7 better. This CDR3 has 15 residues. CDR1 LGHNA and CDR2 YNFKEQ come from the germline V gene. CDR3 sequence (DNA): TGTGCCAGCAGCCAAGTGGTGGGACCCCTCAATGAGCAGTACTTC. Translating gives CASSQVVGPLNEQYF.

This clonotype was recorded only once. The conserved phenylalanine or tryptophan is not found at the CDR3 terminus, so this likely reflects a read error. The chain combines TRBV6-1 with TRBJ1-1; a possible D gene is TRBD1 (6 bases). The CDR3 has 13 amino acids. V lost 6 bases to trimming and J lost 1 base, with 9 bases between them. Germline V gives CDR1 MNHNS, CDR2 SASEGT. The CDR3 DNA is TGTGCCAGCAGCGGGGGGGCGAACACTGAAGCTTTCTGT. Its translation: CASSGGANTEAFC.

This clonotype was detected ten times or more. The V gene is TRBV20-1, the J gene TRBJ1-2, with D uncertain. The V end lost 3 bases, the J end lost 0 bases, and 5 bases lay between the germline ends. Germline lookup yields CDR1 DFQATT and CDR2 SNEGSKA (reference sequence). This CDR3 has 12 residues. CDR3: CSASTPNYGYTF. The CDR3 nucleotides are TGCAGTGCTAGCACCCCTAACTATGGCTACACCTTC.

On this clonotype: Since a much larger clone is just one base distant, this may be a read error. The CDR3 ends on some other residue instead of the conserved phenylalanine or tryptophan, so this is likely a read error. CDR3 DNA: TGCAGTGCTAGAGATCCGTCAGATGGAGCGTCGGAGACCCAGTACTTG. Protein product: CSARDPSDGASETQYL. V usage is TRBV20-1 and J usage is TRBJ2-5, with D uncertain. This CDR3 has 16 residues. V was clipped by 0 bases and J by 5 bases, with 19 bases between them. Germline assignment: CDR1 DFQATT and CDR2 SNEGSKA (reference sequence).

This clonotype was detected many times. This clone may be a read error of a much larger clone one base away. J is TRBJ2-7 and V is TRBV20-1; 8 bases map to TRBD2. V shed 4 bases and J 6 bases; nucleotides not matched to a gene: 11. Germline V lookup: CDR1 DFQATT, CDR2 SNEGSKA (reference sequence). This CDR3 contains 14 residues. The CDR3 nucleotides read TGCAGTGCTAATCGAAAAGCGGGAGTAGCCGAGCAGTACTTC. Amino acid sequence: CSANRKAGVAEQYF.

The chain employs TRBV9 and TRBJ1-1; D possibly corresponds to TRBD1 (6 bases). The germline V gene encodes CDR1 SGDLS and CDR2 YYNGEE. The V end lost 3 bases, the J end lost 0 bases, and 9 bases lay between the germline ends. This CDR3 spans 14 amino acids. The CDR3 coding sequence is TGTGCCAGCAGCGGCAACAGGGTGAACACTGAAGCTTTCTTT. Residues: CASSGNRVNTEAFF.

In this sample, this clonotype turned up many times. V usage is TRBV7-9 and J usage is TRBJ1-3; D is perhaps TRBD1 (5 bases). The V gene's germline CDR1 is SEHNR and CDR2 FQNEAQ (reference sequence). Trimming removed 5 bases at V and 3 bases at J, with 14 bases between. CDR3 length: 15 residues. For the CDR3, the DNA is TGTGCCAGCAGCCCCACCGGGGCATATGGAAACACCATATATTTT. The encoded protein is CASSPTGAYGNTIYF.

As for this clonotype: This sequence may be a read error, since a much larger clone differs from it by one base. The V call is TRBV27, the J call TRBJ1-2, with D tentatively TRBD1 (6 bases). Germline lookup yields CDR1 MNHEY and CDR2 SMNVEV (reference sequence). V lost 6 bases and J lost 5, with 13 bases in between. The CDR3 runs 13 residues. The CDR3: CASSSRGGYGYTF. CDR3 nucleotide sequence: TGTGCCAGCAGCTCTAGGGGGGGTTATGGCTACACCTTC.